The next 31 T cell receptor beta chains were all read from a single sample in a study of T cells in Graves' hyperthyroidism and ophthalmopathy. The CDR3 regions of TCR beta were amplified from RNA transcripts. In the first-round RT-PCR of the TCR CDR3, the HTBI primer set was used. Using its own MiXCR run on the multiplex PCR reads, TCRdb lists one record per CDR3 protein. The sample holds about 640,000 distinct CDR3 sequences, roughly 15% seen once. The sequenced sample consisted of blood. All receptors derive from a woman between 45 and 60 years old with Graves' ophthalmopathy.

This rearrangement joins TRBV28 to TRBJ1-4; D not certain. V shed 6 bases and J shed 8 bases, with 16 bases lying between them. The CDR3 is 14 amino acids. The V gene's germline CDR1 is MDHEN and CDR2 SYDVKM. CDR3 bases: TGTGCCAGCAGACCAACACTCGCGGGGGAAAAACTGTTTTTT. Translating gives CASRPTLAGEKLFF.

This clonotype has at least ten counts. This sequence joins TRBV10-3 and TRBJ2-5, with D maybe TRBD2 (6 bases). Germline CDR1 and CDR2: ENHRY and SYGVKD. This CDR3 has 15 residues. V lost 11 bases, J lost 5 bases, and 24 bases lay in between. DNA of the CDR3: TGTGCCTCCTCCGCCTGGACGGGAGAAGGGGAGACCCAGTACTTC. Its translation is CASSAWTGEGETQYF.

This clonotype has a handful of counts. This chain's CDR3 is CASSSRLAGADTQYF. The CDR3 nucleotides are TGTGCCAGCAGCTCCCGACTAGCGGGGGCAGATACGCAGTATTTT. V usage is TRBV11-3 and J usage is TRBJ2-3; 12 bases agree with TRBD2. Germline loops: CDR1 SGHNT, CDR2 YENEEA. The J segment lost 4 bases and the V segment lost 4 bases, leaving 3 bases of the junction unmatched. CDR3 length equals 15 residues.

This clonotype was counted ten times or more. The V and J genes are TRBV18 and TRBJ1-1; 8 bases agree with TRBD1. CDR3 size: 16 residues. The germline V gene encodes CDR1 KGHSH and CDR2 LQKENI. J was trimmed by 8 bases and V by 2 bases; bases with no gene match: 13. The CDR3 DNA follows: TGTGCCAGCTCACCAGGACCGGGACAGGTCGCTAGCGAAGCTTTCTTT. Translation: CASSPGPGQVASEAFF. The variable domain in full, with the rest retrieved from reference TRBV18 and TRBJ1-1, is NAGVMQNPRHLVRRRGQEARLRCSPMKGHSHVYWYRQLPEEGLKFMVYLQKENIIDESGMPKERFSAEFPKEGPSILRIQQVVRGDSAAYFCASSPGPGQVASEAFFGQGTRLTVV.

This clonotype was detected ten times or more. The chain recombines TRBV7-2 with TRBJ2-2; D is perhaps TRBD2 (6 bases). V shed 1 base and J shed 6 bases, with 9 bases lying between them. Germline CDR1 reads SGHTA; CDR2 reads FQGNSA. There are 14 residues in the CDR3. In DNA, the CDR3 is TGTGCCAGCAGCTTAGGCGGGACCGCCGGGGAGCTGTTTTTT. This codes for CASSLGGTAGELFF.

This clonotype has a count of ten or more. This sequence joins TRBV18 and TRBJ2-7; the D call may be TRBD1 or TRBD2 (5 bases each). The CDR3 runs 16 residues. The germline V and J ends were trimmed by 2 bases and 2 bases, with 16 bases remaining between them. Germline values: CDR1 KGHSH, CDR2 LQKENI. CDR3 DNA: TGTGCCAGCTCACCATCCGGGGACCAGAGAACCTACGAGCAGTACTTC. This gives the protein CASSPSGDQRTYEQYF. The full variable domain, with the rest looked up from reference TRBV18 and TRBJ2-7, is NAGVMQNPRHLVRRRGQEARLRCSPMKGHSHVYWYRQLPEEGLKFMVYLQKENIIDESGMPKERFSAEFPKEGPSILRIQQVVRGDSAAYFCASSPSGDQRTYEQYFGPGTRLTVT.

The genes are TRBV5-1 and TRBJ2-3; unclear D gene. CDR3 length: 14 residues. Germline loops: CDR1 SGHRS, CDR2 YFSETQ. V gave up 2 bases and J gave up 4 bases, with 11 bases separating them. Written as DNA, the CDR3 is TGCGCCAGCAGCTTTGGCCAGCCTTCAGATACGCAGTATTTT. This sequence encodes CASSFGQPSDTQYF.

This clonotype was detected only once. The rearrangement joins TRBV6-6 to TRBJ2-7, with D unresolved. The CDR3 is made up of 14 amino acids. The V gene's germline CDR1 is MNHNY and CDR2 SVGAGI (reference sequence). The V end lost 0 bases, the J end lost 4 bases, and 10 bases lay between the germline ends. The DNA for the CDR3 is TGTGCCAGCAGTTACTCGGTCAGGAGATACGAGCAGTACTTC. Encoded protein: CASSYSVRRYEQYF.

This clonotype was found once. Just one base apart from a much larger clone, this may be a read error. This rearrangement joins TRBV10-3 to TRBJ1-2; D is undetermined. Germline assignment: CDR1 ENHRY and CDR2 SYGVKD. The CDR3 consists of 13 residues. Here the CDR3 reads CAISEADNYGHTF. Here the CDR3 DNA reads TGTGCCATCAGTGAAGCAGACAACTATGGCCACACCTTC.

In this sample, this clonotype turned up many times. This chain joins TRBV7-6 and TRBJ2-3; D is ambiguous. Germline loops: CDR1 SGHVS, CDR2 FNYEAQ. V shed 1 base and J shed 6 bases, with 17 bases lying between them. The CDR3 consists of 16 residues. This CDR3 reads CASSLGGSGPPDTQYF. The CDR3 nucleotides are TGTGCCAGCAGCTTAGGAGGTTCGGGCCCCCCCGATACGCAGTATTTT.

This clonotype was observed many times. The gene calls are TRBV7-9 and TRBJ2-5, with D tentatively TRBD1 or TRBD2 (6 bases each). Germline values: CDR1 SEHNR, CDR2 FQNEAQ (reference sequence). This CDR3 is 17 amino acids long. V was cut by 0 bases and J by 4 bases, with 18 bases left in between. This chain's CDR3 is CASSLAFGGGSRETQYF. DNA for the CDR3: TGTGCCAGCAGCTTAGCTTTCGGAGGGGGGAGTAGAGAGACCCAGTACTTC. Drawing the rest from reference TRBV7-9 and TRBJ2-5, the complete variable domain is DTGVSQNPRHKITKRGQNVTFRCDPISEHNRLYWYRQTLGQGPEFLTYFQNEAQLEKSRLLSDRFSAERPKGSFSTLEIQRTEQGDSAMYLCASSLAFGGGSRETQYFGPGTRLLVL.

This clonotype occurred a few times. CDR3 nucleotides: TGTGCCAGTAGTGCGGGACTTTACAACACTGAAGCTTTCTTT. Its protein is CASSAGLYNTEAFF. V usage is TRBV19 and J usage is TRBJ1-1; D is possibly TRBD1 (5 bases). The CDR3 loop spans 14 amino acids. CDR1 and CDR2 (germline): LNHDA, SQIVND (reference sequence). The V and J ends lost 5 bases and 2 bases respectively, with 12 bases between them.

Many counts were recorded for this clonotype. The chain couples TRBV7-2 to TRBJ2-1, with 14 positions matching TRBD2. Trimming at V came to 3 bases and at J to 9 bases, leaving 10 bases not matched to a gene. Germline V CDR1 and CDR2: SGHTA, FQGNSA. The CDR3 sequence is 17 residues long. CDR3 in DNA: TGTGCCAGCAGCTTTCTACCGGGACTAGCGGGAGTTACTGAGCAGTTCTTC. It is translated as CASSFLPGLAGVTEQFF.

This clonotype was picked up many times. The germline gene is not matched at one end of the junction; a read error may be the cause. The CDR3 coding sequence is TGTGCCAGCAGCTTAGTGGCTAGCAGCAGAGATACGCAGTATTTT. This codes for CASSLVASSRDTQYF. V is TRBV7-2 and J is TRBJ2-3; D is perhaps TRBD2 (5 bases). CDR1 and CDR2 from the germline V gene are SGHTA and FQGNSA. There are 15 residues in the CDR3.

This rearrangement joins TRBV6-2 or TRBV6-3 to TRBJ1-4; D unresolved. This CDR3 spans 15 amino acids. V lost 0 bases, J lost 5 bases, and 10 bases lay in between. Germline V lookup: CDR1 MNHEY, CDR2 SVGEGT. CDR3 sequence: CASSYSPAENEKLFF. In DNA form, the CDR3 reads TGTGCCAGCAGTTACTCTCCAGCCGAAAATGAAAAACTGTTTTTT.

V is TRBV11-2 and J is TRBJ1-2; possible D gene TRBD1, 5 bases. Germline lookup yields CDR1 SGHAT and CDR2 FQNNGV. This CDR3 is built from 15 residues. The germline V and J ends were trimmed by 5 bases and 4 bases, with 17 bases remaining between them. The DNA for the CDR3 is TGTGCCAGCAGCCCCAGGACATTTTACGGCTATGGCTACACCTTC. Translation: CASSPRTFYGYGYTF. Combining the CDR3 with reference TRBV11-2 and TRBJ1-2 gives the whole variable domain EAGVAQSPRYKIIEKRQSVAFWCNPISGHATLYWYQQILGQGPKLLIQFQNNGVVDDSQLPKDRFSAERLKGVDSTLKIQPAKLEDSAVYLCASSPRTFYGYGYTFGSGTRLTVV.

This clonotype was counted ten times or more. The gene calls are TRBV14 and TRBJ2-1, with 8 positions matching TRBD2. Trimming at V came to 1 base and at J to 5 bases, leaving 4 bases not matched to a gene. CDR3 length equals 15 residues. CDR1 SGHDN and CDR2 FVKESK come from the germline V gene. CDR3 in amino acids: CASSQVRLANNEQFF. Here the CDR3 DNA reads TGTGCCAGCAGCCAAGTTCGACTAGCGAACAATGAGCAGTTCTTC. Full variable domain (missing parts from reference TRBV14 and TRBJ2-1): EAGVTQFPSHSVIEKGQTVTLRCDPISGHDNLYWYRRVMGKEIKFLLHFVKESKQDESGMPNNRFLAERTGGTYSTLKVQPAELEDSGVYFCASSQVRLANNEQFFGPGTRLTVL.

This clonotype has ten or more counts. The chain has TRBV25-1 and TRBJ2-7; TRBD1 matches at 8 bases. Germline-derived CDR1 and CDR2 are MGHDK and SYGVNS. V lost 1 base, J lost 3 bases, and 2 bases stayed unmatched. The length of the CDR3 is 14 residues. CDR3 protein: CASSEFDRGYEQYF. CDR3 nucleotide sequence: TGTGCCAGCAGTGAATTTGACAGGGGCTACGAGCAGTACTTC.

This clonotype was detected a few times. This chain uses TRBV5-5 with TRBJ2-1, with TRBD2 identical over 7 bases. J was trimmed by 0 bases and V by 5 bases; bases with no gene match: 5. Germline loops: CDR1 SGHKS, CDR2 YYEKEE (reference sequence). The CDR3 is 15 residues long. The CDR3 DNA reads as TGTGCCAGCAGGCCCCTAGCGGACTCCTACAATGAGCAGTTCTTC. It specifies CASRPLADSYNEQFF.

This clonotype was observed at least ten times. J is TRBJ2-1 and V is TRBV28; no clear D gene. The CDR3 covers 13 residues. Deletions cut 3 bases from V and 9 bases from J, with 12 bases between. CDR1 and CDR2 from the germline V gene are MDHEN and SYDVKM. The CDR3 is CASSFAGKGEQFF. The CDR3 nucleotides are TGTGCCAGCAGTTTCGCAGGAAAGGGTGAGCAGTTCTTC.

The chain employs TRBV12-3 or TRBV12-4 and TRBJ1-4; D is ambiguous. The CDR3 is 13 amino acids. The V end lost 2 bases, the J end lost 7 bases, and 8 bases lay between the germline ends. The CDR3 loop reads CASSLKSGEKLFF. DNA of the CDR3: TGTGCCAGCAGTTTAAAGTCAGGTGAAAAACTGTTTTTT.

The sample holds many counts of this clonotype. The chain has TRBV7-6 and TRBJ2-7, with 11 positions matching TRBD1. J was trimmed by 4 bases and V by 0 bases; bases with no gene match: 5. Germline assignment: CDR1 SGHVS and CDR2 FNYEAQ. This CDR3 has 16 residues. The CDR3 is CASSLAMGQGEYEQYF. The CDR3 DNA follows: TGTGCCAGCAGCTTAGCGATGGGACAGGGGGAATACGAGCAGTACTTC.

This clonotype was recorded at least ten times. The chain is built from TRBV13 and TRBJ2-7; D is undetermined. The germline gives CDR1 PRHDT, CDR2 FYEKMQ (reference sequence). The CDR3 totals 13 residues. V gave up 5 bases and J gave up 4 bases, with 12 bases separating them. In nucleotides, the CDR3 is TGTGCCAGCAGCCTCCGCGTTTCATACGAGCAGTACTTC. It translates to CASSLRVSYEQYF. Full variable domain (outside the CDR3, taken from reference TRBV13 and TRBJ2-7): AAGVIQSPRHLIKEKRETATLKCYPIPRHDTVYWYQQGPGQDPQFLISFYEKMQSDKGSIPDRFSAQQFSDYHSELNMSSLELGDSALYFCASSLRVSYEQYFGPGTRLTVT.

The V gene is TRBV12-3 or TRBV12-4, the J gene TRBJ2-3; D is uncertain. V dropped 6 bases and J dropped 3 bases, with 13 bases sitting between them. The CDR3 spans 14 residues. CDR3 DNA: TGTGCCAGCAGACCCGACATGGGGACAGATACGCAGTATTTT. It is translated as CASRPDMGTDTQYF.

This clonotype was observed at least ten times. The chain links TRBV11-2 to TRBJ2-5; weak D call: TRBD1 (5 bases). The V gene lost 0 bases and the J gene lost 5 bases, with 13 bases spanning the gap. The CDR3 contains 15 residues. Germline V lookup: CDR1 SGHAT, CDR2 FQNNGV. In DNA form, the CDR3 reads TGTGCCAGCAGCTTAGAAAGGGGCCTGTCGGAGACCCAGTACTTC. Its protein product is CASSLERGLSETQYF.

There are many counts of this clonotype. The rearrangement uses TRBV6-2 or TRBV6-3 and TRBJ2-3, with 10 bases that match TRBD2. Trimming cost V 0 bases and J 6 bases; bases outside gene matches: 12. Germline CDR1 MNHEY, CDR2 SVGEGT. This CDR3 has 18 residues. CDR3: CASSYSSRLAGATDTQYF. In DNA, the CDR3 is TGTGCCAGCAGTTACTCGAGTAGGCTAGCGGGAGCTACTGATACGCAGTATTTT.

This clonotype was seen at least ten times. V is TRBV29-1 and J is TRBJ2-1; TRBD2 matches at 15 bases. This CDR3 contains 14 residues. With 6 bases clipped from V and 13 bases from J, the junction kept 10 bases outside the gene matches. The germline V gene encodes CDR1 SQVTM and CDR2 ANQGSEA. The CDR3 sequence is CSVSGLAGGQVQFF. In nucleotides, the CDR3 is TGCAGCGTATCGGGACTAGCGGGAGGCCAGGTACAGTTCTTC.

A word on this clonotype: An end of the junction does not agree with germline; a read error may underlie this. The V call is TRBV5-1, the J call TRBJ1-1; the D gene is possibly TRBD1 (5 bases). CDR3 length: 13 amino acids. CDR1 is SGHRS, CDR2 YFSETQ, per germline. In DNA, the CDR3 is TGCACCAGCAGCTTTGGGGGTAACACTGAAGCTTTCTTT. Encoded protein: CTSSFGGNTEAFF.

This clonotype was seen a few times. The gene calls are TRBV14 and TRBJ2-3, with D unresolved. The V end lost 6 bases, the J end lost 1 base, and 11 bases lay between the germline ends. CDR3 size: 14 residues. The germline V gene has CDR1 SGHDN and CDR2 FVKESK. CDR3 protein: CASRGLGGTDTQYF. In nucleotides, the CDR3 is TGTGCCAGCAGAGGGCTAGGAGGCACAGATACGCAGTATTTT.

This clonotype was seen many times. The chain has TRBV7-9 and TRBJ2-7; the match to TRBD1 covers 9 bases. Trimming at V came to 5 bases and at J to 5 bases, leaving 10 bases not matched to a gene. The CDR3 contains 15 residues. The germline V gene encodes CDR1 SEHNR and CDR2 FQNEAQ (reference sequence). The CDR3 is CASSPAGTGHHEQYF. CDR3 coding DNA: TGTGCCAGCAGCCCAGCCGGGACAGGGCACCACGAGCAGTACTTC.

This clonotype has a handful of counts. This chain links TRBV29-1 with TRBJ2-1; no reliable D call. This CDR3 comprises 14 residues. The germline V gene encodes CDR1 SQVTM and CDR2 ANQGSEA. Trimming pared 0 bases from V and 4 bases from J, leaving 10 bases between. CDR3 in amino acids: CSVEDTGAYNEQFF. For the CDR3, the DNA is TGCAGCGTTGAAGATACTGGAGCGTACAATGAGCAGTTCTTC.